The sequence of this T cell receptor (beta chain) was determined in a study of cytomegalovirus exposure and HLA in healthy donors. Points from the study as a whole: V segments that were indistinguishable, TRBV6-2 and TRBV6-3 among them, were omitted from analysis.

For this clone: Its specificity is not known.

The J segment lost 8 bases and the V segment lost 2 bases, leaving 3 bases of the junction unmatched. CDR3 length: 15 amino acids. Germline assignment: CDR1 LNHDA and CDR2 SQIVND (reference sequence). The PCR was carried out with 60 Vbeta primers and 13 Jbeta primers. Some clones are missing from TCRdb's copy, which holds only in-frame ones; the method was immunoSEQ multiplex PCR. The sample has 150,000 or so clones, 60% to 80% seen once; the top ten hold roughly 4.5%. The receptor comes from a man between 18 and 29 years old in good health and CMV-seropositive. Material for sequencing was PBMCs. This chain connects TRBV19 to TRBJ1-4, with TRBD1 identical over 12 bases. CDR3 region: CASSIPGTGGEKLFF. CDR3 sequence (DNA): TGTGCCAGTAGTATACCCGGGACAGGGGGCGAAAAACTGTTTTTT.